A selection of T cell receptor beta chains follows, all from one sample in a study of blood T cell repertoires in COVID-19. This table comes from immunoSEQ multiplex PCR, and its TCRdb copy is limited to in-frame clones, with some not included. Counted here are 350,000 to 400,000 clones, over 75% occurring once; the ten biggest clones make up 3%. The specimen was PBMCs or T cells enriched from blood (not recorded which). These receptors all stem from a woman aged 25 to 39 who had recovered from COVID-19. Both conserved end residues are part of each CDR3. A D gene is named only where the DNA matches it firmly. Clone sizes are given selectively: once, few, many, or a class where the clone is expanded.

TRBV6-5,TRBJ2-7,.,15,.,CASSWNIQGSYEQYF,TGTGCCAGCAGTTGGAACATACAGGGCTCCTACGAGCAGTACTTC
TRBV11-2,TRBJ2-7,TRBD1,15,once,CASSSWDRGNYEQYF,TGTGCCAGCAGCTCGTGGGACAGGGGTAACTACGAGCAGTACTTC
TRBV10-1,TRBJ1-5,TRBD1,19,.,CASTPSVQGELDSNQPQHF,TGCGCCAGCACCCCGTCGGTACAGGGGGAATTAGATAGCAATCAGCCCCAGCATTTT
TRBV2,TRBJ2-1,TRBD2,13,.,CASTPGGYNEQFF,TGTGCCAGCACCCCCGGGGGGTACAATGAGCAGTTCTTC
TRBV24-1,TRBJ2-3,.,14,.,CATSRTVSTDTQYF,TGTGCCACCAGTAGGACAGTAAGCACAGATACGCAGTATTTT
TRBV6-5,TRBJ2-3,TRBD1,15,.,CASSLGQGGTDTQYF,TGTGCCAGCAGCCTCGGACAGGGCGGGACAGATACGCAGTATTTT
TRBV19,TRBJ2-5,TRBD2,15,once,CASSPGLGSQETQYF,TGTGCCAGTAGCCCGGGACTAGGCTCCCAAGAGACCCAGTACTTC
TRBV28,TRBJ2-5,.,11,.,CASSSSETQYF,.
TRBV6-5,TRBJ1-1,.,15,.,CASSYFAGMNTEAFF,TGTGCCAGCAGTTACTTTGCAGGTATGAACACTGAAGCTTTCTTT
TRBV19,TRBJ1-1,TRBD1,14,.,CASRDRGRRTEAFF,TGTGCCAGTAGAGACAGGGGGCGCCGCACTGAAGCTTTCTTT